This T cell receptor (beta chain) was captured in a study of T cells in Graves' hyperthyroidism and ophthalmopathy. Used for diagnoses were clinical symptoms, serum thyroxine and TRAb, thyroid ultrasound and orbital computed tomography. TCR beta CDR3 sequences were amplified from RNA transcripts. The HTBI primer set drove a first-round RT-PCR of the TCR CDR3. TCRdb fed the multiplex PCR reads into MiXCR, producing one record per CDR3 protein. The repertoire consists of hundreds of thousands of distinct CDR3 sequences, with approximately 40% occurring once and the leading ten covering 30% to 40%. This clonotype has at least ten counts. Its antigen is currently unknown. The V gene lost 0 bases and the J gene lost 8 bases, with 12 bases spanning the gap. This CDR3 contains 15 residues. Germline V gene data show CDR1 as SGDLS and CDR2 as YYNGEE. Study-level results: Ophthalmopathy was model-predicted a median about 7.1 months pre-onset.

The origin of this receptor is a woman aged 40 to 50 with Graves' hyperthyroidism. The sample was blood. This rearrangement joins TRBV9 to TRBJ1-6; D remains ambiguous. The CDR3, as DNA: TGTGCCAGCAGCGTAGCGCTGGGTTTGGATTCACCCCTCCACTTT. Protein: CASSVALGLDSPLHF. Looking up the rest from reference TRBV9 and TRBJ1-6 gives the full variable domain: DSGVTQTPKHLITATGQRVTLRCSPRSGDLSVYWYQQSLDQGLQFLIQYYNGEERAKGNILERFSAQQFPDLHSELNLSSLELGDSALYFCASSVALGLDSPLHFGNGTRLTVT.